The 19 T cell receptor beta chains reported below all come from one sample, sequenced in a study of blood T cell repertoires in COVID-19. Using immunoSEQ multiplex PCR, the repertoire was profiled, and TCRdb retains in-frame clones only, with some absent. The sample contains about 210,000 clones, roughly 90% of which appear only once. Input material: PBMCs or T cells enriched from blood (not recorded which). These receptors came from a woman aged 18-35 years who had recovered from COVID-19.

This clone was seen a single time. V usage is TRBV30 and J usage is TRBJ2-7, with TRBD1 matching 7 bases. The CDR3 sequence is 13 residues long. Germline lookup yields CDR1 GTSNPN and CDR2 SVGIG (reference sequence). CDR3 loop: CAQARQGTYEQYF. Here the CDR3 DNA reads TGTGCGCAAGCCCGACAGGGAACCTACGAGCAGTACTTC. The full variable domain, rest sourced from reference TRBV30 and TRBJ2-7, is SQTIHQWPATLVQPVGSPLSLECTVEGTSNPNLYWYRQAAGRGLQLLFYSVGIGQISSEVPQNLSASRPQDRQFILSSKKLLLSDSGFYLCAQARQGTYEQYFGPGTRLTVT.

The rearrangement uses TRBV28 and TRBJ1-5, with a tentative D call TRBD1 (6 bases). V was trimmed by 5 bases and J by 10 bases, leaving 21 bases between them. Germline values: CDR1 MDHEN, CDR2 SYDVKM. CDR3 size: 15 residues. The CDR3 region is CASSLAGGTSRPQHF. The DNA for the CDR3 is TGTGCCAGCAGTCTCGCGGGAGGGACATCTCGTCCCCAGCATTTT.

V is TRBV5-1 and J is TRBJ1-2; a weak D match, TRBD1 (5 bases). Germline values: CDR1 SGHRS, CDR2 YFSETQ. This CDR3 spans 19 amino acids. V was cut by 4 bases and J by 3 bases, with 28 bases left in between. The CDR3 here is CASSALLISEQVSDYGYTF. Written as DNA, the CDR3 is TGCGCCAGCAGCGCCCTTTTGATTTCCGAACAGGTTTCGGACTATGGCTACACCTTC.

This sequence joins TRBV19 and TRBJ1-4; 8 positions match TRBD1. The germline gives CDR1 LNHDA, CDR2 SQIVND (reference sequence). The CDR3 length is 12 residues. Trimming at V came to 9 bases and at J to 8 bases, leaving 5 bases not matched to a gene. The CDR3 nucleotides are TGTGCCAGCGGGACAGGAAAAGAAAAACTGTTTTTT. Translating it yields CASGTGKEKLFF.

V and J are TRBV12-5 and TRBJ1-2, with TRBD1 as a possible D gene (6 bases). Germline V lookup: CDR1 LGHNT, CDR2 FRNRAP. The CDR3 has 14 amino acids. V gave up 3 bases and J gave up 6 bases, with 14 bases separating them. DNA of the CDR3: TGTGCTAGTGGTTTAACAGGGCCAAGCGATGGCTACACCTTC. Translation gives CASGLTGPSDGYTF.

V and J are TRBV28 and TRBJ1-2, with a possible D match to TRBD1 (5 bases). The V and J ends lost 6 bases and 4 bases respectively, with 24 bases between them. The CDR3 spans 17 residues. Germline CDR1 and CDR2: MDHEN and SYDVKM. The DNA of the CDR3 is TGTGCCAGCAGCTCTCTGACTGACAGACTCGACTCCTATGGCTACACCTTC. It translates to CASSSLTDRLDSYGYTF.

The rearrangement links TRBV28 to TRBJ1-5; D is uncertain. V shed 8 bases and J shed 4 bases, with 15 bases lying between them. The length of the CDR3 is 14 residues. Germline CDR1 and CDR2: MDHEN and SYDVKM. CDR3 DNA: TGTGCCAGCCTAAAGAGGGTTTGGAATCAGCCCCAGCATTTT. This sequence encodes CASLKRVWNQPQHF. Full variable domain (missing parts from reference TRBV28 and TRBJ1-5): DVKVTQSSRYLVKRTGEKVFLECVQDMDHENMFWYRQDPGLGLRLIYFSYDVKMKEKGDIPEGYSVSREKKERFSLILESASTNQTSMYLCASLKRVWNQPQHFGDGTRLSIL.

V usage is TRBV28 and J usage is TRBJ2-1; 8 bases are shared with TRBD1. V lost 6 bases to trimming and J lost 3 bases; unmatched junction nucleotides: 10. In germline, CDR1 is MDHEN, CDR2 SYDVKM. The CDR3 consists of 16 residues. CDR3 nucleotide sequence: TGTGCCAGCAGGACCCAGGGGGCGTTGGGCTACAATGAGCAGTTCTTC. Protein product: CASRTQGALGYNEQFF.

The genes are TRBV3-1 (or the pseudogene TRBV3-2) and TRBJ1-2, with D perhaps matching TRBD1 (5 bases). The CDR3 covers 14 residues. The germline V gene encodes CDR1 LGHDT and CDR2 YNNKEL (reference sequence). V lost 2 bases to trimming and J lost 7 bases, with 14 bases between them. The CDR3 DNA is TGTGCCAGCAGCCAACCGAAGGGGAAGGGTGGCTACACCTTC. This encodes CASSQPKGKGGYTF.

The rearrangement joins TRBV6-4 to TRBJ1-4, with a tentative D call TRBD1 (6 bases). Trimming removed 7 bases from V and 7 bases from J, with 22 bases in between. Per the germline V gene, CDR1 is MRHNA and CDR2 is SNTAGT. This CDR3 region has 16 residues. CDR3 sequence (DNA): TGTGCCAGCACCGGCGGGCGGGCAGGGGAGGGTGAAAAACTGTTTTTT. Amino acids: CASTGGRAGEGEKLFF.

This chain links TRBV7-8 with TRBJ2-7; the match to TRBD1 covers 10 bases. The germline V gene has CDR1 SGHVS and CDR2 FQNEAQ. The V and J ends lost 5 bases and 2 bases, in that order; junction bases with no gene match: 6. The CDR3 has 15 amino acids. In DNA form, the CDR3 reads TGTGCCAGCAGCCTCACGGGACAGGGGACCTACGAGCAGTACTTC. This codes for CASSLTGQGTYEQYF.

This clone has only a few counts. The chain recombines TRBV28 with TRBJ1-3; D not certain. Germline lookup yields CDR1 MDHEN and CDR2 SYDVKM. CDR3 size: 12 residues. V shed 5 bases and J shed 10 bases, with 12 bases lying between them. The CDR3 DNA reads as TGTGCCAGCAGTCTCCGGGAAAGTACCATATATTTT. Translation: CASSLRESTIYF.

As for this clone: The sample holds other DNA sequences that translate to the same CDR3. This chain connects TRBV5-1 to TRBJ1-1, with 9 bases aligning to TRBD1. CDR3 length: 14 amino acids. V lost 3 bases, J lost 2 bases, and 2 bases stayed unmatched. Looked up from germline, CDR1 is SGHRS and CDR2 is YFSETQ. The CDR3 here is CASSWGQGNTEAFF. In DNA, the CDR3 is TGCGCCAGCAGCTGGGGACAGGGAAACACTGAAGCTTTCTTT.

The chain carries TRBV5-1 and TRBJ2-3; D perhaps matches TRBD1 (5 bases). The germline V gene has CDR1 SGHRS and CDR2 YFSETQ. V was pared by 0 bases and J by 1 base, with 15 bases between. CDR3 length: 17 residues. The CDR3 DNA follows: TGCGCCAGCAGCTTGGTGCCCTCAGGGTCCCGCACAGATACGCAGTATTTT. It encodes CASSLVPSGSRTDTQYF.

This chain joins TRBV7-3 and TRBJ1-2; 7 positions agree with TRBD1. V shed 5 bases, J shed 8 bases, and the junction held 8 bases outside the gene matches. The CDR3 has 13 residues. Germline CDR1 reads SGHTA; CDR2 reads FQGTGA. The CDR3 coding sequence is TGTGCCAGCAGCATAGGGGGCGAACGAGGCTACACCTTC. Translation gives CASSIGGERGYTF.

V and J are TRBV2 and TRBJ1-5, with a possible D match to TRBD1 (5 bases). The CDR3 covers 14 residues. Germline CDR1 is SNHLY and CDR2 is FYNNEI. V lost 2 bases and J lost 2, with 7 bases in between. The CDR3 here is CASSEQGGNQPQHF. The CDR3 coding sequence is TGTGCCAGCAGTGAACAGGGTGGCAATCAGCCCCAGCATTTT. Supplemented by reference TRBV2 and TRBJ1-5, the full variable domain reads EPEVTQTPSHQVTQMGQEVILRCVPISNHLYFYWYRQILGQKVEFLVSFYNNEISEKSEIFDDQFSVERPDGSNFTLKIRSTKLEDSAMYFCASSEQGGNQPQHFGDGTRLSIL.

The CDR3 nucleotides read TGTGCCAGCAGCTTAGGGGCAGGGGGGAACACCGGGGAGCTGTTTTTT. Translating it yields CASSLGAGGNTGELFF. V and J are TRBV7-6 and TRBJ2-2, with 7 nucleotides matching TRBD1. In germline, CDR1 is SGHVS, CDR2 FNYEAQ. This CDR3 is built from 16 residues. V trimming: 1 base; J trimming: 1 base; junction bases outside the gene matches: 3.

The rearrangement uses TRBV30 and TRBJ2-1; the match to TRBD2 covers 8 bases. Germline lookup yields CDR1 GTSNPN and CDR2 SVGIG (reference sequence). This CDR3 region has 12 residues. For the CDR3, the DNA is TGTGCAAGCGGGGGAGGAAACAATGAGCAGTTCTTC. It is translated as CASGGGNNEQFF.

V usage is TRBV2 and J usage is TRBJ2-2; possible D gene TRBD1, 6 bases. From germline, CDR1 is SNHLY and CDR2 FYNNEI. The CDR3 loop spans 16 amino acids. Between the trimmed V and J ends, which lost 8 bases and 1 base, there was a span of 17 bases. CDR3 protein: CASSRGLTKNTGELFF. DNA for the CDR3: TGTGCCAGCTCGAGGGGGTTAACGAAGAACACCGGGGAGCTGTTTTTT.